These 5 T cell receptor beta chains originate from one sample sequenced in a study of regulatory T cells in long-lasting Graves disease. As for time point: persistent/refractory GD, antithyroid drugs over 5 years with positive TRAb. The authors made the TCR library using RNA they extracted from PBMCs. Relying on iRepertoire HTBI primers and Arm-PCR of CDR3 regions, the team built TCR beta libraries. TCRdb re-called the multiplex PCR reads through MiXCR, storing one row per CDR3 protein. The sample lists about 340,000 distinct CDR3 sequences, about 20% occurring once. This material consisted of peripheral blood mononuclear cells (PBMCs), taken when the disease was refractory, from a patient treated with antithyroid drugs. The receptors come from a female donor with Graves disease.

This chain joins TRBV30 and TRBJ2-5; D ambiguous. The CDR3 spans 13 residues. The germline V and J ends were trimmed by 0 bases and 8 bases, with 13 bases remaining between them. Germline CDR1 reads GTSNPN; CDR2 reads SVGIG (reference sequence). The CDR3: CAWSVNGPETQYF. CDR3 coding DNA: TGTGCCTGGAGTGTAAATGGTCCAGAAACCCAGTACTTC.

This clonotype has at least ten counts. The CDR3 region is CAISLNRQGSSYEQYF. CDR3 nucleotides: TGTGCCATCAGCCTAAATAGACAGGGAAGTTCCTACGAGCAGTACTTC. The chain carries TRBV10-3 and TRBJ2-7; 7 bases are a match to TRBD1. V was clipped by 6 bases and J by 1 base; unmatched bases: 12. Germline V gene sequence: CDR1 ENHRY, CDR2 SYGVKD. The CDR3 runs to 16 residues.

A few counts support this clonotype. J is TRBJ2-7 and V is TRBV6-1; 12 nucleotides match TRBD1. Germline V gene data show CDR1 as MNHNS and CDR2 as SASEGT. This CDR3 is built from 14 residues. V trimming: 9 bases; J trimming: 2 bases; junction bases outside the gene matches: 5. The DNA for the CDR3 is TGTGCCAGTGCTCGGGACAGGGGGCCCTACGAGCAGTACTTC. This codes for CASARDRGPYEQYF.

This clonotype showed up many times. This chain links TRBV6-5 with TRBJ1-2; no clear D. CDR1 is MNHEY and CDR2 is SVGAGI in the germline V gene. CDR3 length: 17 residues. V lost 0 bases and J lost 3, with 17 bases in between. The CDR3 here is CASSYSPSSGRYYGYTF. CDR3 nucleotide sequence: TGTGCCAGCAGTTACTCCCCCTCCTCGGGGAGGTACTATGGCTACACCTTC.

This chain links TRBV5-1 with TRBJ1-5; no firm D call. The germline V gene encodes CDR1 SGHRS and CDR2 YFSETQ. Trimming stripped 4 bases from V and 11 bases from J, with 4 bases between. The CDR3 is 9 residues long. Here the CDR3 DNA reads TGCGCCAGCAGCACATCCCAGCATTTT. Protein sequence: CASSTSQHF.